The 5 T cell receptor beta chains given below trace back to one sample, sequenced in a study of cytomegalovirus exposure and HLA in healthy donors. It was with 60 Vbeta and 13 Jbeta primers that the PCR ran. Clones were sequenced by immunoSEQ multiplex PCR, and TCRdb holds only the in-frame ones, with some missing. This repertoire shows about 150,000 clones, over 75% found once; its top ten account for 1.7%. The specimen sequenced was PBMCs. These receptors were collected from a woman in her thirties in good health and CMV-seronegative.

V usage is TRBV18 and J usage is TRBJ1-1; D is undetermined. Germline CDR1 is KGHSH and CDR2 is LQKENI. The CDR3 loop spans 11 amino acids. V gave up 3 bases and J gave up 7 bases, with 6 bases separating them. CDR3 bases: TGTGCCAGCTCACCTAGTAATGAAGCTTTCTTT. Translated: CASSPSNEAFF.

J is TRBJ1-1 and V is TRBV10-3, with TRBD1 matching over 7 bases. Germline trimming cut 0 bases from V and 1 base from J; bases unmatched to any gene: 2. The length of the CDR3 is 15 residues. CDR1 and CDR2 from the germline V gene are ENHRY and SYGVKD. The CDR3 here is CAISESGTANTEAFF. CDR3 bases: TGTGCCATCAGTGAGTCCGGGACAGCGAACACTGAAGCTTTCTTT.

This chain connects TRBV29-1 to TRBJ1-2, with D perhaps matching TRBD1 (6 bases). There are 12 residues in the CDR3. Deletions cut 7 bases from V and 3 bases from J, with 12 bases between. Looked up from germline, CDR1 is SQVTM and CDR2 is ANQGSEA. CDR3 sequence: CSAMDSDYGYTF. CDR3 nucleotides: TGCAGCGCCATGGACAGCGACTATGGCTACACCTTC.

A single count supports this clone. CDR3 DNA: TGTGCCAGCTCATCTACTACAGGGTTTGACTATGGCTACACCTTC. Protein sequence: CASSSTTGFDYGYTF. The genes are TRBV18 and TRBJ1-2, with a weak D call TRBD1 (6 bases). The CDR3 has 15 amino acids. Deletions cut 5 bases from V and 3 bases from J, with 16 bases between. Per germline, CDR1 KGHSH and CDR2 LQKENI. The variable domain in full, with the rest retrieved from reference TRBV18 and TRBJ1-2, is NAGVMQNPRHLVRRRGQEARLRCSPMKGHSHVYWYRQLPEEGLKFMVYLQKENIIDESGMPKERFSAEFPKEGPSILRIQQVVRGDSAAYFCASSSTTGFDYGYTFGSGTRLTVV.

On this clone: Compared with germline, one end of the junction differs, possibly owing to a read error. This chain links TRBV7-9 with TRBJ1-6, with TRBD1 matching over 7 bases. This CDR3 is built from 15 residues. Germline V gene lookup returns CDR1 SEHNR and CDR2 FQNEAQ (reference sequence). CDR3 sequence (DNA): TGTGCCAGCAGCTTGGGGGACAGAAGGAATTCGCCCCTCCACTTT. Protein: CASSLGDRRNSPLHF.